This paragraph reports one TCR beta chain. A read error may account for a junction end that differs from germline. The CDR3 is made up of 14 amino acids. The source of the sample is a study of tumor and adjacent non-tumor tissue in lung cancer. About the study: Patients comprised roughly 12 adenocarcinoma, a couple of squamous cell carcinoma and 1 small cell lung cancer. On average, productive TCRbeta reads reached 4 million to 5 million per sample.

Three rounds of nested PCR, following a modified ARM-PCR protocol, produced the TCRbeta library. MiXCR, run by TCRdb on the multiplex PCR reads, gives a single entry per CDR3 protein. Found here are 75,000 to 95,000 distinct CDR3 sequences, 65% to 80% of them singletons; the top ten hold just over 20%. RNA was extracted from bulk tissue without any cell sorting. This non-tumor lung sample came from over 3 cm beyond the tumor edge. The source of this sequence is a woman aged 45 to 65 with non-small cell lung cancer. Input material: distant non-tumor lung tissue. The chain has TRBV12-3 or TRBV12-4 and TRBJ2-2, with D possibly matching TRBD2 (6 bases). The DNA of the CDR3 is TGTGTCAGCACTTTAGGGGACTGGACCGGGGAGCAGTTTTTT. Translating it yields CVSTLGDWTGEQFF.